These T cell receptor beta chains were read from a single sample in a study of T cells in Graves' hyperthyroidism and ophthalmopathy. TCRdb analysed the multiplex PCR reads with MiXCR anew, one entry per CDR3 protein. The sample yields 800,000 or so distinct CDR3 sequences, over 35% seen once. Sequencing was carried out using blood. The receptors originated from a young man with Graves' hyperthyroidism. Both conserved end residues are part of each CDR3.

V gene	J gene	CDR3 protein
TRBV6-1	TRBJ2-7	CAASGGIIEQYF
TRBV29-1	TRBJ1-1	CSVEGHSMNTEAFF
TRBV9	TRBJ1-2	CASSQNDYGYTF
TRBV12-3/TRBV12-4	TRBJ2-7	CATSQTGQMEQYF
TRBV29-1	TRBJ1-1	CSVVVDTAAEAFF
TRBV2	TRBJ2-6	CASSESGDNVLTF
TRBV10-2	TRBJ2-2	CASSAGDRGTGELFF
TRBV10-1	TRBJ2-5	CASSVTVQETQYF
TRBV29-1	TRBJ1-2	CSLAQTGAVGYTF
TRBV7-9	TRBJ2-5	CASSPGLAGGYQETQYF
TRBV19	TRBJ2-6	CASSISLGGANVLTF
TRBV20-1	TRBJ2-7	CSTSRDRGQRDYEQYF
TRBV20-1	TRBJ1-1	CSAPDRIDTEAFF
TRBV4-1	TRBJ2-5	CASSARGQQETQYF
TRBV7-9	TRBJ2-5	CASSLPTGYEETQYF
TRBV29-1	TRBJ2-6	CSVEGRGLNTGANVLTF
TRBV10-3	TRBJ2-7	CAISVPDRTYEQYF
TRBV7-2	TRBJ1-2	CASPGGGAFGYTF
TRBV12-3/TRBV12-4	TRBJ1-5	CASSQPQDSYQPQHF
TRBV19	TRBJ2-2	CASSIKGRNTGELFF
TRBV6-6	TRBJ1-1	CATLRTGNTEAFF
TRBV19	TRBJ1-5	CASSSLSRGYSNQPQHF
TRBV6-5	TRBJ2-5	CASSYLGLAGGPTGETQYF
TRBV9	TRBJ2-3	CASSTGPGPDTQYF
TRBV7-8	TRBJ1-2	CASSLGPGVGYGYTF
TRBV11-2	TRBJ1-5	CASSYRRSQPQHF
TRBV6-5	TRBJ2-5	CASSYSRQVWETQYF
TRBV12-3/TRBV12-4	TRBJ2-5	CASSLEGIQETQYF
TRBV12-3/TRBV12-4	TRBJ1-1	CASSLDEGNINTEAFF
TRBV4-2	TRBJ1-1	CASSQGPHEAFF
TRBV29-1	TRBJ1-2	CSVLRSTGTQNYGYTF
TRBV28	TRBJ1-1	CASRTMGLNTEAFF
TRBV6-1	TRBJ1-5	CASRPYLQGESNQPQHF
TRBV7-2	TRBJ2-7	CASSSDSYYEQYF
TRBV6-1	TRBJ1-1	CASSEAYRDAFF
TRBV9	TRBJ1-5	CASSVAGLSNQPQHF
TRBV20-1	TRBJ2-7	CSAAGPNYEQYF
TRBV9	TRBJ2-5	CASSGRDRRGETQYF
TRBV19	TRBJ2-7	CASSILGGSSYEQYF
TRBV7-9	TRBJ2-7	CASSLVLEGISYEQYF
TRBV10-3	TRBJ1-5	CAISEDSAEGGYSNQPQHF
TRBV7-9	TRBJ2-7	CASSQEVPGRAYEQYF